This passage covers 32 T cell receptor beta chains from one sample sequenced in a study of T cells in Graves' hyperthyroidism and ophthalmopathy. Regions amplified from RNA transcripts were the TCR beta CDR3 regions. RT-PCR in the first round (using the HTBI primer set) targeted the TCR CDR3. Using its own MiXCR run on the multiplex PCR reads, TCRdb lists one record per CDR3 protein. The repertoire holds 550,000 to 600,000 distinct CDR3 sequences, with 12% to 15% as singletons. The specimen was blood. Receptor source: a woman aged 18-29 years with Graves' ophthalmopathy.

This clonotype came up many times. The rearrangement joins TRBV9 to TRBJ2-5; 16 nucleotides align to TRBD2. Germline V CDR1 and CDR2: SGDLS, YYNGEE. Germline trimming cut 3 bases from V and 2 bases from J; bases unmatched to any gene: 1. This CDR3 comprises 16 residues. The CDR3 spells CASSGGLAGGQETQYF. For the CDR3, the DNA is TGTGCCAGCAGCGGGGGACTAGCGGGAGGGCAAGAGACCCAGTACTTC. Looking up the rest from reference TRBV9 and TRBJ2-5 gives the full variable domain: DSGVTQTPKHLITATGQRVTLRCSPRSGDLSVYWYQQSLDQGLQFLIQYYNGEERAKGNILERFSAQQFPDLHSELNLSSLELGDSALYFCASSGGLAGGQETQYFGPGTRLLVL.

V gene TRBV6-1 combines with J gene TRBJ1-5, with a possible D match to TRBD1 (6 bases). Germline values: CDR1 MNHNS, CDR2 SASEGT. V was clipped by 7 bases and J by 6 bases, with 19 bases between them. The CDR3 contains 15 residues. The CDR3 is CASNERTVVGQPQHF. The CDR3 DNA is TGTGCCAGCAATGAGAGGACAGTTGTGGGTCAGCCCCAGCATTTT.

This clonotype was detected only a few times. Here the CDR3 reads CASSERPWSYGYTF. The CDR3, as DNA: TGTGCCAGCAGTGAACGGCCCTGGTCATATGGCTACACCTTC. The J gene is TRBJ1-2, the V gene TRBV25-1; no firm D call. The V gene lost 2 bases and the J gene lost 5 bases, with 12 bases spanning the gap. Germline values: CDR1 MGHDK, CDR2 SYGVNS. The length of the CDR3 is 14 residues.

The CDR3 nucleotides are TGTGCCAGCAGCCTCGTGCGGGTGTCCTTTAACTATGGCTACACCTTC. Amino acids: CASSLVRVSFNYGYTF. The V and J genes are TRBV5-8 and TRBJ1-2; D unclear. V was shortened by 4 bases and J by 1 base, with 17 bases between the two germline ends. The CDR3 runs 16 residues. CDR1 is SGHTS and CDR2 is YDEGEE in the germline V gene.

This clonotype was counted many times. J is TRBJ1-4 and V is TRBV27; D is unclear. Germline CDR1 and CDR2: MNHEY and SMNVEV (reference sequence). V shed 4 bases and J shed 5 bases, with 14 bases lying between them. The CDR3 spans 15 residues. CDR3 DNA: TGTGCCAGCAGTTCCCTCACCTCTTGGAATGAAAAACTGTTTTTT. This sequence encodes CASSSLTSWNEKLFF.

In its sample, this clonotype was seen a few times. The rearrangement joins TRBV28 to TRBJ1-2; TRBD1 is a possible D gene (5 bases). The germline CDR1 and CDR2 sequences are MDHEN and SYDVKM. The CDR3 length is 18 residues. Trimming shortened V by 7 bases and J by 0 bases, and 24 bases separated the two germline ends. Written as DNA, the CDR3 is TGTGCCAGCACCCCCTATGGGGTCGGGGGTCTGGCTAACTATGGCTACACCTTC. Its protein is CASTPYGVGGLANYGYTF.

V gene TRBV24-1 combines with J gene TRBJ2-5, with a tentative D call TRBD2 (5 bases). The CDR3 extends over 16 amino acids. Trimming cost V 4 bases and J 1 base, with 15 bases left between them. Looked up from germline, CDR1 is KGHDR and CDR2 is SFDVKD. The CDR3: CATSDPYDTSQETQYF. DNA of the CDR3: TGTGCCACCAGTGACCCTTATGACACTAGCCAAGAGACCCAGTACTTC.

The CDR3 DNA sequence: TGTGCCAGCAGCTTAGGTTGGTTAAAGAAAAATCCTAGGGGACAGGGGTTAAACTACGAGCAGTACTTC. Residues: CASSLGWLKKNPRGQGLNYEQYF. The rearrangement joins TRBV13 to TRBJ2-7; 10 positions agree with TRBD1. The CDR3 sequence is 23 residues long. The germline V gene encodes CDR1 PRHDT and CDR2 FYEKMQ (reference sequence). Trimming removed 0 bases from V and 3 bases from J; junction bases left unmatched: 26.

Many counts were recorded for this clonotype. The chain couples TRBV6-1 to TRBJ1-5, with a tentative D call TRBD1 (6 bases). Trimming took 6 bases from V and 2 from J, leaving 8 bases between them. Germline CDR1 reads MNHNS; CDR2 reads SASEGT. The CDR3 contains 13 residues. The CDR3 loop is CASRDSGNQPQHF. The DNA of the CDR3 is TGTGCCAGCAGGGACAGTGGCAATCAGCCCCAGCATTTT.

This clonotype was observed a few times. The junction shows a germline mismatch at one end, possibly a read error. The V call is TRBV7-2, the J call TRBJ1-6, with D perhaps matching TRBD1 (5 bases). Germline V gene sequence: CDR1 SGHTA, CDR2 FQGNSA. The CDR3 consists of 14 residues. This chain's CDR3 is CASSGSSCNSPLHF. The DNA for the CDR3 is TGTGCCAGCTCAGGGAGCTCCTGTAATTCACCCCTCCACTTT.

Comments on this clonotype: This may arise from a read error, as a much more abundant clone is one base away. The chain carries TRBV7-9 and TRBJ1-6; no clear D. V lost 3 bases to trimming and J lost 5 bases, with 11 bases between them. CDR3 length: 15 residues. Germline V gives CDR1 SEHNR, CDR2 FQNEAQ (reference sequence). CDR3 region: CASSFGRVNNSPLHF. The CDR3 region has the DNA TGTGCCAGCAGCTTCGGAAGGGTCAATAATTCACCCCTCCACTTT.

The table lists this clonotype with many counts. This chain joins TRBV6-2 or TRBV6-3 and TRBJ2-7, with 11 positions matching TRBD2. Per germline, CDR1 MNHEY and CDR2 SVGEGT. The ends lost 2 bases at V and 7 bases at J; junction bases unmatched: 19. This CDR3 spans 19 amino acids. The CDR3 region is CASSYLPGTSGIIGGEQYF. DNA for the CDR3: TGTGCCAGCAGTTACCTACCCGGGACTAGCGGAATCATAGGCGGGGAGCAGTACTTC.

This clonotype appeared a few times. This chain links TRBV20-1 with TRBJ2-7; D gene ambiguous. In germline, CDR1 is DFQATT, CDR2 SNEGSKA (reference sequence). There are 14 residues in the CDR3. With 1 base removed from V and 3 bases from J, the gap between germline ends came to 13 bases. The CDR3 spells CSARGPPAYYEQYF. Here the CDR3 DNA reads TGCAGTGCTAGAGGCCCGCCAGCCTACTACGAGCAGTACTTC.

Concerning this clonotype: This may be a read error, as it is one base from a much larger clone. The gene calls are TRBV9 and TRBJ2-3; D is unclear. Germline CDR1 SGDLS, CDR2 YYNGEE. There are 15 residues in the CDR3. V was trimmed by 0 bases and J by 2 bases, leaving 10 bases between them. CDR3 in DNA: TGTGCCAGCAGCGTAGTCGGGCTATCCACAGATACGCAGTATTTT. Amino acids: CASSVVGLSTDTQYF.

In regard to this clonotype: Just one base apart from a much larger clone, this may be a read error. J is TRBJ2-7 and V is TRBV5-1, with D possibly called TRBD1 or TRBD2 (5 bases each). The CDR3 contains 16 residues. The ends were cut back, 0 bases at V and 3 bases at J, with 16 bases in the middle. Germline lookup yields CDR1 SGHRS and CDR2 YFSETQ. The CDR3 DNA reads TGCGCCAGCAGCTTGGGGTCCGGGACCGACGTCTACGAGCAGTACTTC. Protein: CASSLGSGTDVYEQYF.

The chain combines TRBV19 with TRBJ2-7; 10 bases fit TRBD1. V dropped 6 bases and J dropped 6; count of bases not matched to a gene: 14. The CDR3 is made up of 16 amino acids. CDR1 LNHDA and CDR2 SQIVND come from the germline V gene (reference sequence). CDR3 nucleotide sequence: TGTGCCAGTAGGCCGGGACAGGGGAAGGGTACGTCCGAGCAGTACTTC. Its protein is CASRPGQGKGTSEQYF.

This clonotype has a count of ten or more. The chain is built from TRBV5-1 and TRBJ2-2; D gene ambiguous. This CDR3 spans 16 amino acids. V shed 0 bases and J shed 0 bases, with 9 bases lying between them. The V gene's germline CDR1 is SGHRS and CDR2 YFSETQ. The CDR3, as DNA: TGCGCCAGCAGCTTGGGTTTGTCTACGAACACCGGGGAGCTGTTTTTT. Translated, it gives CASSLGLSTNTGELFF.

This chain connects TRBV29-1 to TRBJ2-5, with 7 positions matching TRBD2. The CDR3 has 14 residues. Germline values: CDR1 SQVTM, CDR2 ANQGSEA. The J segment lost 0 bases and the V segment lost 7 bases, leaving 8 bases of the junction unmatched. CDR3 bases: TGCAGCGCCGTGGGCGGGGGATACCAAGAGACCCAGTACTTC. Encoded protein: CSAVGGGYQETQYF.

This clonotype was recorded a few times. With a much larger clone just one base away, this may be a read error. V is TRBV28 and J is TRBJ2-5; perhaps TRBD2 as D (5 bases). V lost 7 bases, J lost 2 bases, and 20 bases lay in between. This CDR3 region has 16 residues. Looked up from germline, CDR1 is MDHEN and CDR2 is SYDVKM. CDR3 region: CASTPAGRRIQETQYF. The DNA for the CDR3 is TGTGCCAGCACCCCGGCGGGCAGGCGAATTCAAGAGACCCAGTACTTC.

This clonotype has just a few counts. Sequence at one end of the junction differs from germline and may be a read error. This chain joins TRBV18 and TRBJ1-6; maybe TRBD1 (6 bases). Germline V gene sequence: CDR1 KGHSH, CDR2 LQKENI. The CDR3 has 13 amino acids. The DNA of the CDR3 is TGTGCTAGCTCAACGGGACAAAATTCACCCCTCCACTTT. This translates into CASSTGQNSPLHF.

A word on this clonotype: Being one base from a much bigger clone, this may be a read error. V usage is TRBV20-1 and J usage is TRBJ2-7; D remains ambiguous. Trimming cost V 4 bases and J 0 bases, with 25 bases left between them. The CDR3 length is 18 residues. Germline CDR1 reads DFQATT; CDR2 reads SNEGSKA (reference sequence). In DNA form, the CDR3 reads TGCAGTGCTAATCCCCACACTCCAAAGTGGGCCAGCTCCTACGAGCAGTACTTC. This encodes CSANPHTPKWASSYEQYF.

This clonotype appeared many times. The chain is built from TRBV6-1 and TRBJ1-3; tentatively, D is TRBD1 (5 bases). The CDR3 totals 15 residues. V was trimmed by 5 bases and J by 0 bases, leaving 11 bases between them. Germline CDR1 and CDR2: MNHNS and SASEGT. Here the CDR3 DNA reads TGTGCCAGCAGTAAACAGGCCCTCTCTGGAAACACCATATATTTT. Protein sequence: CASSKQALSGNTIYF.

This clonotype was recorded at least ten times. The chain is built from TRBV7-3 and TRBJ2-7, with 9 bases matching TRBD1. The CDR3 contains 15 residues. J gave up 4 bases and V 5 bases, and 9 bases lay outside the gene matches. In germline, CDR1 is SGHTA, CDR2 FQGTGA. The CDR3, as DNA: TGTGCCAGCAGCCCTACGGGACAGGGCCCTTACGAGCAGTACTTC. Encoded protein: CASSPTGQGPYEQYF.

This clonotype was seen repeatedly, ten times or more. V is TRBV6-1 and J is TRBJ2-3; maybe TRBD1 (5 bases). Germline lookup yields CDR1 MNHNS and CDR2 SASEGT. V was pared by 7 bases and J by 10 bases, with 18 bases between. This CDR3 comprises 13 residues. In DNA, the CDR3 is TGTGCCAGCACCTACAGATCCGAAGGGGCGCAGTATTTT. This encodes CASTYRSEGAQYF.

This clonotype was observed at least ten times. The chain employs TRBV18 and TRBJ1-1, with 7 bases lining up with TRBD1. The J segment lost 0 bases and the V segment lost 8 bases, leaving 6 bases of the junction unmatched. This CDR3 is built from 14 residues. In germline, CDR1 is KGHSH, CDR2 LQKENI. This CDR3 is CASSPGGMNTEAFF. In nucleotides, the CDR3 is TGTGCCAGCAGCCCAGGGGGGATGAACACTGAAGCTTTCTTT. The variable domain in full, completed from reference TRBV18 and TRBJ1-1, reads NAGVMQNPRHLVRRRGQEARLRCSPMKGHSHVYWYRQLPEEGLKFMVYLQKENIIDESGMPKERFSAEFPKEGPSILRIQQVVRGDSAAYFCASSPGGMNTEAFFGQGTRLTVV.

This clonotype has a count of ten or more. The chain has TRBV10-3 and TRBJ2-5; no clear D gene. The CDR3 covers 13 residues. Per germline, CDR1 ENHRY and CDR2 SYGVKD. The ends were cut back, 6 bases at V and 4 bases at J, with 12 bases in the middle. CDR3 region: CAIRDGSGETQYF. CDR3 DNA sequence: TGTGCCATCAGGGATGGATCGGGAGAGACCCAGTACTTC.

This clonotype was counted many times. V and J are TRBV5-6 and TRBJ2-5, with D possibly being TRBD1 (6 bases). The CDR3 length is 13 residues. V was cut by 0 bases and J by 3 bases, with 6 bases left in between. In germline, CDR1 is SGHDT, CDR2 YYEEEE. CDR3 nucleotides: TGTGCCAGCAGCTTGGGGACAGAAGAGACCCAGTACTTC. It encodes CASSLGTEETQYF.

The gene calls are TRBV19 and TRBJ2-6, with TRBD1 matching over 10 bases. The CDR3 is 16 amino acids. Germline CDR1 and CDR2: LNHDA and SQIVND (reference sequence). V gave up 10 bases and J gave up 4 bases; unmatched junction bases: 10. CDR3 coding DNA: TGTGCCACTAAGACCGGGACAGGGGTCGGGGCCAACGTCCTGACTTTC. It encodes CATKTGTGVGANVLTF.

The rearrangement links TRBV5-1 to TRBJ1-2; D unresolved. Deletions cut 0 bases from V and 5 bases from J, with 11 bases between. The germline V gene encodes CDR1 SGHRS and CDR2 YFSETQ. CDR3 size: 14 residues. The CDR3 DNA is TGCGCCAGCAGCTTGGCCGAAGAAGGTTATGGCTACACCTTC. Translation gives CASSLAEEGYGYTF.

This clonotype showed up many times. This rearrangement joins TRBV6-1 to TRBJ2-1, with 10 bases that match TRBD2. The CDR3 has 15 amino acids. The V gene end was trimmed by 7 bases and the J gene end by 5 bases; junction bases not matched to a gene: 8. Per the germline V gene, CDR1 is MNHNS and CDR2 is SASEGT. The CDR3, as DNA: TGTGCCAGCAACTTACTAGCGGGACTAAACAATGAGCAGTTCTTC. It translates to CASNLLAGLNNEQFF.

This clonotype was found many times. J is TRBJ1-5 and V is TRBV20-1; TRBD1 is a possible D gene (5 bases). Germline CDR1 is DFQATT and CDR2 is SNEGSKA (reference sequence). The length of the CDR3 is 16 residues. V lost 0 bases to trimming and J lost 4 bases, with 16 bases between them. CDR3 nucleotides: TGCAGTGCTAGAGATGCCCAAAAGGGGCAGAATCAGCCCCAGCATTTT. Encoded protein: CSARDAQKGQNQPQHF.

This clonotype was counted at least ten times. The chain is built from TRBV7-6 and TRBJ2-7; 9 bases map to TRBD2. Germline CDR1 and CDR2: SGHVS and FNYEAQ. CDR3 length: 17 residues. The ends lost 5 bases at V and 4 bases at J; junction bases unmatched: 15. The CDR3 DNA reads as TGTGCCAGCAGCGTAGTCGTCTGGACTAGCGAGCCATACGAGCAGTACTTC. This encodes CASSVVVWTSEPYEQYF.